These 15 T cell receptor beta chains were all obtained from the same sample, sequenced in a study of T cells in Graves' hyperthyroidism and ophthalmopathy. Amplification of TCR beta CDR3 regions used RNA as the template. TCR CDR3 regions were first amplified by RT-PCR with HTBI primers. In TCRdb, the multiplex PCR reads were re-called with MiXCR into one record per CDR3 protein. This table holds about 610,000 distinct CDR3 sequences, under 15% found once. Sequences were obtained from blood. The source of these receptors is a woman in her forties with Graves' ophthalmopathy.

Ten or more counts support this clonotype. Relative to the germline gene, one junction end is altered; a read error may explain this. V is TRBV20-1 and J is TRBJ2-7; D might be TRBD2 (6 bases). The CDR3 length is 12 residues. The germline CDR1 and CDR2 sequences are DFQATT and SNEGSKA (reference sequence). The CDR3 region is CSARGLRREQHF. CDR3 bases: TGCAGTGCCCGTGGACTAAGGAGGGAGCAGCACTTC.

This clonotype appeared many times. The V gene is TRBV7-2, the J gene TRBJ2-3, with D perhaps TRBD1 or TRBD2 (7 bases each). The germline V gene encodes CDR1 SGHTA and CDR2 FQGNSA. V lost 7 bases and J 2 bases, leaving 13 bases between the germline ends. The CDR3 is 14 amino acids. CDR3 sequence reads: CASKRGQHTDTQYF. CDR3 DNA sequence: TGTGCCAGCAAGCGGGGACAGCACACAGATACGCAGTATTTT.

This chain connects TRBV18 to TRBJ1-2; 9 bases agree with TRBD1. J gave up 8 bases and V 2 bases, and 6 bases lay outside the gene matches. The CDR3 is made up of 14 amino acids. The germline CDR1 and CDR2 sequences are KGHSH and LQKENI. The CDR3 sequence: CASSPSGDREGYTF. In DNA, the CDR3 is TGTGCCAGCTCACCATCCGGGGACAGGGAGGGCTACACCTTC.

This clonotype was detected ten times or more. The chain combines TRBV27 with TRBJ2-7; TRBD1 matches at 11 bases. V was pared by 2 bases and J by 6 bases, with 6 bases of the junction left unmatched. The CDR3 loop spans 15 amino acids. In germline, CDR1 is MNHEY, CDR2 SMNVEV (reference sequence). Written as DNA, the CDR3 is TGTGCCAGCAGTTTAAATTTCGGGACAGGGGGCGAGCAGTACTTC. Protein: CASSLNFGTGGEQYF.

This clonotype appeared many times. The chain recombines TRBV7-9 with TRBJ1-1; D remains ambiguous. CDR1 is SEHNR, CDR2 FQNEAQ, per germline (reference sequence). CDR3 length: 13 residues. V shed 2 bases and J shed 4 bases, with 8 bases lying between them. The CDR3 DNA reads as TGTGCCAGCAGCTTAACAGAGATCACTGAAGCTTTCTTT. Translation: CASSLTEITEAFF.

This clonotype was observed a few times. The CDR3 end shows no conserved phenylalanine or tryptophan, and so a read error is likely. This chain uses TRBV29-1 with TRBJ1-1, with TRBD1 identical over 9 bases. CDR3 size: 14 residues. The germline CDR1 and CDR2 sequences are SQVTM and ANQGSEA. V was clipped by 6 bases and J by 1 base; unmatched bases: 6. DNA for the CDR3: TGCAGCGTCGAGACAGGGGGGAGGAACACTGAAGCTTTCTCT. This gives the protein CSVETGGRNTEAFS.

The table lists this clonotype with many counts. The genes are TRBV6-5 and TRBJ2-7; unclear D gene. CDR1 and CDR2 (germline): MNHEY, SVGAGI. V lost 4 bases and J lost 5, with 15 bases in between. The CDR3 has 14 residues. The DNA for the CDR3 is TGTGCCAGCAGTTCCCTCGGTAGTATCGACGAGCAGTACTTC. It translates to CASSSLGSIDEQYF.

This clonotype was seen many times. The chain recombines TRBV18 with TRBJ2-7; TRBD2 matches 9 bases. The CDR3 is 14 amino acids. V dropped 9 bases and J dropped 4; count of bases not matched to a gene: 10. CDR1 and CDR2 from the germline V gene are KGHSH and LQKENI. CDR3 DNA sequence: TGTGCCAGTAGTCCCGCGGGAGGGCCGTACGAGCAGTACTTC. Protein: CASSPAGGPYEQYF.

The table lists this clonotype with many counts. The V and J genes are TRBV5-5 and TRBJ1-2, with D hard to call. Looked up from germline, CDR1 is SGHKS and CDR2 is YYEKEE (reference sequence). The CDR3 covers 14 residues. V was shortened by 3 bases and J by 4 bases, with 13 bases between the two germline ends. The CDR3 loop is CASSWTGGSYGYTF. CDR3 nucleotides: TGTGCCAGCAGCTGGACCGGTGGGTCCTATGGCTACACCTTC.

This clonotype was found many times. The gene calls are TRBV6-2 or TRBV6-3 and TRBJ2-5; D not resolved. Trimming took off 0 bases at V and 0 bases at J, with 5 bases between the two ends. Germline loops: CDR1 MNHEY, CDR2 SVGEGT. The CDR3 covers 14 residues. Here the CDR3 reads CASSYSGYQETQYF. The DNA for the CDR3 is TGTGCCAGCAGTTACTCTGGATACCAAGAGACCCAGTACTTC.

This rearrangement joins TRBV19 to TRBJ1-5; the D is unclear. The CDR3 consists of 16 residues. Trimming removed 7 bases from V and 0 bases from J, with 16 bases in between. Germline-derived CDR1 and CDR2 are LNHDA and SQIVND (reference sequence). In DNA form, the CDR3 reads TGTGCCAGTACCATAGGCCCAGCTTATAGCAATCAGCCCCAGCATTTT. Its protein product is CASTIGPAYSNQPQHF.

This clonotype was picked up many times. At one boundary the junction diverges from the germline segment, which might be a read error. In DNA form, the CDR3 reads TGTGCCAGCAGCGTAGAATCTAGCGCCTCCTACGAGCAGTACTTC. Protein product: CASSVESSASYEQYF. This rearrangement joins TRBV11-2 to TRBJ2-7; tentative D call: TRBD2 (6 bases). This CDR3 comprises 15 residues. CDR1 and CDR2 from the germline V gene are SGHAT and FQNNGV.

This clonotype was found many times. The chain has TRBV11-1 and TRBJ2-7; D is possibly TRBD1 or TRBD2 (6 bases each). The V gene lost 2 bases and the J gene lost 4 bases, with 27 bases spanning the gap. The CDR3 has 19 residues. Germline loops: CDR1 SGHAT, CDR2 FQDESV (reference sequence). The DNA for the CDR3 is TGTGCCAGCAGCTTAAAACGGCAGGGGAGGACGGCCAAGGGGTACGAGCAGTACTTC. This gives the protein CASSLKRQGRTAKGYEQYF.

Ten or more counts support this clonotype. The junction and the germline gene differ at one end; a read error may be behind it. V is TRBV7-8 and J is TRBJ1-2; D is undetermined. Germline V gene data show CDR1 as SGHVS and CDR2 as FQNEAQ. The CDR3 contains 13 residues. As DNA, the CDR3 is TGTGCCAGCAGCTACCGGGCCCCCGATGGGTACACCTTC. Its translation: CASSYRAPDGYTF.

This clonotype was seen ten or more times. The chain is built from TRBV25-1 and TRBJ1-1; 8 bases align to TRBD1. Germline lookup yields CDR1 MGHDK and CDR2 SYGVNS. V shed 4 bases, J shed 3 bases, and the junction held 4 bases outside the gene matches. The CDR3 has 14 residues. The CDR3 sequence is CASSGGQAHTEAFF. CDR3 nucleotide sequence: TGTGCCAGCAGTGGGGGACAGGCTCACACTGAAGCTTTCTTT. The full variable domain, its missing parts supplied by reference TRBV25-1 and TRBJ1-1, is EADIYQTPRYLVIGTGKKITLECSQTMGHDKMYWYQQDPGMELHLIHYSYGVNSTEKGDLSSESTVSRIRTEHFPLTLESARPSHTSQYLCASSGGQAHTEAFFGQGTRLTVV.